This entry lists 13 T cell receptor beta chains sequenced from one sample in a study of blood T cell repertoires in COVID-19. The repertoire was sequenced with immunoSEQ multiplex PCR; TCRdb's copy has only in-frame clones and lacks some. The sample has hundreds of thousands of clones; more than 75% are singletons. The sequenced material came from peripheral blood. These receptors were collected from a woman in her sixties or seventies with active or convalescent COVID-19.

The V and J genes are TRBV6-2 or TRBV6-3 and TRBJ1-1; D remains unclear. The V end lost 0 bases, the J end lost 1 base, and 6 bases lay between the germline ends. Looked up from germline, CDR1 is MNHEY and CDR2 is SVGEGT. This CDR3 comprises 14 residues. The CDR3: CASSYSTTNTEAFF. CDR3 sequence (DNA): TGTGCCAGCAGTTACTCGACAACGAACACTGAAGCTTTCTTT.

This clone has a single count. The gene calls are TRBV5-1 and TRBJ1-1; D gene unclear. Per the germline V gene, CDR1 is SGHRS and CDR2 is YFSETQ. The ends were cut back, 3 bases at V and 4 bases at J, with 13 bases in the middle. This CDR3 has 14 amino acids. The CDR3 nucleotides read TGCGCCAGCAGCTGGGGAGCATCGGGCACTGAAGCTTTCTTT. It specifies CASSWGASGTEAFF.

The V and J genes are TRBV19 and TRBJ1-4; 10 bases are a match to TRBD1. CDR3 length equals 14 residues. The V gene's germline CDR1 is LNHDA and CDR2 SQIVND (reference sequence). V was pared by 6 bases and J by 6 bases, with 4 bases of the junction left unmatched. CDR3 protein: CASSSGTGDEKLFF. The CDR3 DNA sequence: TGTGCCAGTAGCTCCGGGACAGGGGATGAAAAACTGTTTTTT.

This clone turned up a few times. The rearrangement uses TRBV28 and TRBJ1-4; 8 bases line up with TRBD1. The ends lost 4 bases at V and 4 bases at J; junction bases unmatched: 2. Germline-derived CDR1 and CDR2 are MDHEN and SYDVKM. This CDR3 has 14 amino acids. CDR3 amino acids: CASSSGQDNEKLFF. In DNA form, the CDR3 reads TGTGCCAGCAGTTCGGGACAGGATAATGAAAAACTGTTTTTT.

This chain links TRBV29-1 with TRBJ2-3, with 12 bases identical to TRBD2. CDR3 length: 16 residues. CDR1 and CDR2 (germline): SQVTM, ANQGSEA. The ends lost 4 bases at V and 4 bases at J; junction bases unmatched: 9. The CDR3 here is CSVVDPSGGAADTQYF. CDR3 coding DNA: TGCAGCGTTGTGGATCCTAGCGGGGGGGCCGCAGATACGCAGTATTTT.

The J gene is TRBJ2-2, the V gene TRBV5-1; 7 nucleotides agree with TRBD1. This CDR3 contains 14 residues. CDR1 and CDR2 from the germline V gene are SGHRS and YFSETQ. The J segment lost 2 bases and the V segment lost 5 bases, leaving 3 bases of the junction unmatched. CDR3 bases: TGCGCCAGCAGAGGGGGCATAAACACCGGGGAGCTGTTTTTT. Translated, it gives CASRGGINTGELFF.

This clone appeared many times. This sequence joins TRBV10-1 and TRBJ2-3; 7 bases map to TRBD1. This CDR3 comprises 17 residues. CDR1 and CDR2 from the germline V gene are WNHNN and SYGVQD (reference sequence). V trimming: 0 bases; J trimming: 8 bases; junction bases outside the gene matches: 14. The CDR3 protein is CASSESTGVGSRVTQYF. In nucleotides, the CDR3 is TGCGCCAGCAGTGAGTCTACAGGGGTCGGTTCGCGAGTTACGCAGTATTTT.

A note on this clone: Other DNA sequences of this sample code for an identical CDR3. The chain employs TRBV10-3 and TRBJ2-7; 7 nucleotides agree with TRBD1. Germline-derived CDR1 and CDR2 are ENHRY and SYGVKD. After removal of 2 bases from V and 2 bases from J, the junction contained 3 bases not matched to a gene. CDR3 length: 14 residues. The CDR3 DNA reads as TGTGCCATCAGTGAGGAGACAGGGCCCTACGAGCAGTACTTC. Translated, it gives CAISEETGPYEQYF.

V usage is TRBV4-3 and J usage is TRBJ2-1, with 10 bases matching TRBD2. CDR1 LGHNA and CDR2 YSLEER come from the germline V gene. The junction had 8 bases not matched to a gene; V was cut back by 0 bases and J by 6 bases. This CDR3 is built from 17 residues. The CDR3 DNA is TGCGCCAGCAGCCAAGATCCTGGACTAGCGGACTCCAATGAGCAGTTCTTC. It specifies CASSQDPGLADSNEQFF.

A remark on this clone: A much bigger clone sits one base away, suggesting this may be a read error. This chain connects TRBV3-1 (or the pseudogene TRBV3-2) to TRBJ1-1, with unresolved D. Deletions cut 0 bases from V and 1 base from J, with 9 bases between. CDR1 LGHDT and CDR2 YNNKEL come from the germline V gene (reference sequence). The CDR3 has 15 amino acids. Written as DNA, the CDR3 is TGTGCCAGCAGCCAAGATAACAGATCGAACACTGAAGCTTTCTTT. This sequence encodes CASSQDNRSNTEAFF.

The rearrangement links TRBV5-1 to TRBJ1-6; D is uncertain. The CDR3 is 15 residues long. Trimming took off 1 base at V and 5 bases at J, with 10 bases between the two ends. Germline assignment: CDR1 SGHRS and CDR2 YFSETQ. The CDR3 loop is CASSLTTQNNSPLHF. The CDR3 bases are TGCGCCAGCAGCTTGACGACACAGAATAATTCACCCCTCCACTTT.

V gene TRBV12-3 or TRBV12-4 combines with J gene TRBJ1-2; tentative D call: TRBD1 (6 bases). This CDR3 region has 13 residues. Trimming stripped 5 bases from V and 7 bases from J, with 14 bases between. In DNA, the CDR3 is TGTGCCAGCAGTGGTGGCAGGGGCGGTGGCTACACCTTC. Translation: CASSGGRGGGYTF.

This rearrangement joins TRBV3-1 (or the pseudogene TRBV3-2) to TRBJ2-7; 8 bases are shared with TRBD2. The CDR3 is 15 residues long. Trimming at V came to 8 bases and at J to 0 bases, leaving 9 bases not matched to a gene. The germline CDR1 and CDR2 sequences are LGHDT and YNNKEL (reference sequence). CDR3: CASGKTGTSSYEQYF. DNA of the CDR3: TGTGCCAGCGGGAAAACCGGGACTAGCTCCTACGAGCAGTACTTC.